This TCR beta chain was recovered during a study of graft-versus-host responses after intestinal transplantation. About this clone itself: Its antigen is as yet unknown.

Only in-frame clones appear in the TCRdb table, and some are missing; sequencing was by immunoSEQ multiplex PCR. The data contain 40,000 to 55,000 clones, roughly 80% of them singletons. The V gene end was trimmed by 1 base and the J gene end by 1 base; junction bases not matched to a gene: 6. CDR1 and CDR2 from the germline V gene are MNHEY and SMNVEV (reference sequence). The CDR3 covers 18 residues. The chain links TRBV27 to TRBJ2-3; 12 nucleotides align to TRBD2. This material consisted of unstimulated CD4+ T cells sorted from spleen or lymph node cells, taken before transplant. The clonotype comes from a human donor who was the organ donor for an intestinal transplant. The CDR3 bases are TGTGCCAGCAGTTTATGGTTACTAGCGGGGGGACGCACAGATACGCAGTATTTT. It codes for CASSLWLLAGGRTDTQYF.